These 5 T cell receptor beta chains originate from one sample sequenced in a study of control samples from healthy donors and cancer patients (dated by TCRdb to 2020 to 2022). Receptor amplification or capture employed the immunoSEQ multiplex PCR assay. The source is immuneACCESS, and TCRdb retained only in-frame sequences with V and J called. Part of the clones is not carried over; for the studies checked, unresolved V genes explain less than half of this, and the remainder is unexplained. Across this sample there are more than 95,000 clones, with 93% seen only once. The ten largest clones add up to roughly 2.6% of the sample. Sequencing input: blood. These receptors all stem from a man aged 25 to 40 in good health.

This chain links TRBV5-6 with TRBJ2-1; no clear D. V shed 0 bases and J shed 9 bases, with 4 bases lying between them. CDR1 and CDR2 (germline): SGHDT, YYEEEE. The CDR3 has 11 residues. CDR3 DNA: TGTGCCAGCAGCTTGGGGCCTGAGCAGTTCTTC. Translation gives CASSLGPEQFF.

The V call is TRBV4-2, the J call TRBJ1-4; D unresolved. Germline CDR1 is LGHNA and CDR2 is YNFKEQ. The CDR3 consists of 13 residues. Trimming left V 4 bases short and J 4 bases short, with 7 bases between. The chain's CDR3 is CASSPTVNEKLFF. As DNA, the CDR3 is TGTGCCAGCAGCCCGACGGTTAATGAAAAACTGTTTTTT.

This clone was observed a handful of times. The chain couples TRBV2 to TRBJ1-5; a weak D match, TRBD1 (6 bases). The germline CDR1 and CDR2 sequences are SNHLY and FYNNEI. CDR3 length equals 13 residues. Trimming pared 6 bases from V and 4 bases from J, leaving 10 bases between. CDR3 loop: CASRRTDNQPQHF. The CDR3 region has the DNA TGTGCCAGCAGAAGGACAGATAATCAGCCCCAGCATTTT.

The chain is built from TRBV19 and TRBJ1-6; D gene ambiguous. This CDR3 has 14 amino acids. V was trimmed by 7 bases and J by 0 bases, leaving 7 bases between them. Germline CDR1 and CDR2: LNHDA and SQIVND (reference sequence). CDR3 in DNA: TGTGCCAGTAAGGTTCGCTCCTATAATTCACCCCTCCACTTT. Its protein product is CASKVRSYNSPLHF.

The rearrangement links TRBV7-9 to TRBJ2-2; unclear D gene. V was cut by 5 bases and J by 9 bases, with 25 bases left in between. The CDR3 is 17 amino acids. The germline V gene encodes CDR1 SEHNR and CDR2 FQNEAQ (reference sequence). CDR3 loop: CASSLLGPTARDRELFF. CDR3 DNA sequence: TGTGCCAGCAGCCTACTCGGACCAACTGCGCGCGATCGGGAGCTGTTTTTT. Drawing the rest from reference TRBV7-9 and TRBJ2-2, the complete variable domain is DTGVSQNPRHKITKRGQNVTFRCDPISEHNRLYWYRQTLGQGPEFLTYFQNEAQLEKSRLLSDRFSAERPKGSFSTLEIQRTEQGDSAMYLCASSLLGPTARDRELFFGEGSRLTVL.